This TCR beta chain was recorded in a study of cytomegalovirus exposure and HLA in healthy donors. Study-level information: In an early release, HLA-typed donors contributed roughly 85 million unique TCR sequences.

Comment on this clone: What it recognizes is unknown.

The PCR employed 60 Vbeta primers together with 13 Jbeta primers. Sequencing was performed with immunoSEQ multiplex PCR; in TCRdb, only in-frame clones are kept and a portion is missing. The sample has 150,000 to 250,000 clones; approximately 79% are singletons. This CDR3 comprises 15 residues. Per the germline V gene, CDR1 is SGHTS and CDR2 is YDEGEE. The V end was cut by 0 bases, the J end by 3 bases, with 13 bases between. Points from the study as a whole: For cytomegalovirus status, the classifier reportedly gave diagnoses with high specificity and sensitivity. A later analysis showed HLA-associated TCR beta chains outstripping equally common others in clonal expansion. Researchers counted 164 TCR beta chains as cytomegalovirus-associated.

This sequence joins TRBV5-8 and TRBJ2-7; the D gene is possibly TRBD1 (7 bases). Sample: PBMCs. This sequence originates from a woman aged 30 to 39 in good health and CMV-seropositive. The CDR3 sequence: CASSLVAGGLYEQYF. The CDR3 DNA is TGTGCCAGCAGCTTGGTGGCAGGGGGACTCTACGAGCAGTACTTC.